This T cell receptor (beta chain) is drawn from a study of T-cell memory formation after mild COVID-19. Across the whole study: Each donor largely had its own TCR clusters. Study findings and constraints: Some SARS-CoV-2-responding clones were already detected in memory before infection. Second-wave clones that peaked on day 37 lacked confirmed SARS-CoV-2 specificity.

Constant-segment-primed 5'RACE gave TCR alpha and TCR beta cDNA libraries with sample barcodes and UMIs. TCRdb called the 5' RACE reads again in MiXCR, with one record for every CDR3 protein. Of over 350,000 distinct CDR3 sequences in the sample, roughly 26% were seen once. On this clonotype itself: As yet, its antigen is unknown.

The specimen was PBMCs or a T cell subset sorted from them (not recorded which). The source of this sequence is an adult woman who had mild COVID-19 (a few samples of this study predate the infection). Cell type and time point are not known.

The CDR3 DNA follows: TGCGCCAGCAGCCTTCAGACAGGGGGGAGCACAGATACGCAGTATTTT. Amino acids: CASSLQTGGSTDTQYF. The chain has TRBV5-1 and TRBJ2-3; 9 nucleotides agree with TRBD1. Unmatched junction bases numbered 6, after V lost 4 bases and J lost 0 bases. From germline, CDR1 is SGHRS and CDR2 YFSETQ. This CDR3 contains 16 residues.